The text below deals with one T cell receptor (beta chain). Which antigen it targets is not known. Qualities for individual bases were not recorded, and no much larger clone is one base off. The data originate from a study of blood T cell repertoires in COVID-19 (dated by TCRdb to about 2020). For the study in its entirety: Collaborator samples came from the United States, Italy and Spain and covered acute and convalescent phases of COVID-19. The prospective study material was composed of cDNA or gDNA derived from T cells, B-cell-depleted T cells, or PBMCs. Subjects who had been exposed to COVID-19, were actively infected with it, or had recovered from it provided the deeply sampled blood TCRbeta repertoires that made up the dataset. The repertoires were released in a freely available public database intended as a resource for research on the immune response to SARS-CoV-2. Samples came from the ongoing ImmuneRACE study (first 160 participants) plus 1,254 subjects from 6 global collaborators. A de-identified subject ID, COVID-19 status, age in years and sex were almost always included in the sample metadata. Where HLA class I and class II types were available, the types were taken from metadata supplied by the sample provider, not from assay-based typing. General findings and caveats noted by the study authors: Clinical and demographic metadata were provided uncurated, with the amount varying by source and participant.

Whole blood was collected in K2EDTA tubes by collaborating institutions according to the institutions' own protocols. For TCRbeta analysis, collaborators shipped samples in one of three forms: frozen whole blood, isolated PBMCs, or DNA extracted from either of those sample types. The CDR1 and CDR2 encoded by the germline V gene (reference sequence) are MNHEY and SMNVEV. From the cysteine through the phenylalanine, the CDR3 covers 14 amino acids. Just the 42-base CDR3 DNA is kept, in frame starting at base 1. At the junction V is shortened by 5 bases and J by 7 bases, with 14 bases in between. TCRbeta CDR3 regions were amplified from genomic DNA by means of the immunoSEQ Assay, a bias-controlled multiplex PCR. The original methods were these. Within the assay, amplification of reference gene primers was used to estimate how many nucleated cells each sample contained. To quantify the absolute abundance of each unique TCRbeta CDR3 rearrangement, sequence reads were collapsed and filtered. For each sample, productive Simpson clonality was calculated as the square root of Simpson's diversity index over productive rearrangements. TCRdb carries this immuneACCESS record with in-frame sequences only. Its versions omit some clonotypes, under half of them owing to an unresolved V gene in the studies checked, with the rest unexplained. The D gene and trimming were derived from the DNA, and the V and J assignments and clone size from that table. The table for this sample lists 200,000 or so clones; around 90% of them were counted only once. The ten largest clones represent 3% to 3.5% of the sample.

The sample taken for sequencing was peripheral blood. The V and J genes are TRBV27 and TRBJ1-4, with the D gene not confidently named. This TCR derives from a man in his sixties with acute or convalescent COVID-19. The nucleotides read TGTGCCAGCAGTGTAAAGGACGGGAGTGAAAAACTGTTTTTT. Its protein is CASSVKDGSEKLFF.